The source of this TCR beta chain is a study of early stage breast cancer tumors. Across the whole study: The ER+/PR+/HER2- tumors included 7 to 9 ductal and a handful of lobular carcinomas. Samples were sequenced at 7.5 to 10-fold average coverage.

The germline CDR1 and CDR2 sequences are SGHNT and YENEEA. V lost 3 bases and J 5 bases, leaving 9 bases between the germline ends. This CDR3 is built from 13 residues. With respect to this clone: The antigen is undetermined.

Points from the study as a whole: Enriched TCRB sequences shared across patients were mostly commonly generated sequences. Compared with adjacent normal breast tissue, tumors showed around 2.7-fold greater T cell density and higher clonality.

The protocol was immunoSEQ multiplex PCR, while the TCRdb copy is restricted to in-frame clones and leaves out a portion. The top ten hold over 3.5% of the sample, which has about 69,000 clones, over 80% seen once. The chain carries TRBV11-3 and TRBJ2-3; the D gene is possibly TRBD2 (5 bases). The receptor was isolated from a person aged 40-50 years with breast cancer. Specimen: blood. In DNA form, the CDR3 reads TGTGCCAGCAGCTTTACAGAGGGAGATACGCAGTATTTT. Protein product: CASSFTEGDTQYF.